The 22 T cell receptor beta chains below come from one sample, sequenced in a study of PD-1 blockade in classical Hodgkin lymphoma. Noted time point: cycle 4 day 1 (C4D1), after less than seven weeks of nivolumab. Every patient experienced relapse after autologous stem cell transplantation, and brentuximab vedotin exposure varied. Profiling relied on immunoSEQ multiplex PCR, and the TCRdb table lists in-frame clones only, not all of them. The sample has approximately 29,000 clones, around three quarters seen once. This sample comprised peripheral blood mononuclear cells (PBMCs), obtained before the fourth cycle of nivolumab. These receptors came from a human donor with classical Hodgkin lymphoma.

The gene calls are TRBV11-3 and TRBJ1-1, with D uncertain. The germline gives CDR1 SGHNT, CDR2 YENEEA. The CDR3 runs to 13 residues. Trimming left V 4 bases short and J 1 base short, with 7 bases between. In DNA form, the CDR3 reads TGTGCCAGCAGCTCCAGTTCGAACACTGAAGCTTTCTTT. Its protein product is CASSSSSNTEAFF.

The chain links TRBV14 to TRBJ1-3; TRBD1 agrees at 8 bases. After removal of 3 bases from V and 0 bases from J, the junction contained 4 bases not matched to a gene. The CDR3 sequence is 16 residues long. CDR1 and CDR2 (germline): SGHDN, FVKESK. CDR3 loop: CASSQRTGLSGNTIYF. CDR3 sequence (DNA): TGTGCCAGCAGCCAGAGGACAGGGCTCTCTGGAAACACCATATATTTT.

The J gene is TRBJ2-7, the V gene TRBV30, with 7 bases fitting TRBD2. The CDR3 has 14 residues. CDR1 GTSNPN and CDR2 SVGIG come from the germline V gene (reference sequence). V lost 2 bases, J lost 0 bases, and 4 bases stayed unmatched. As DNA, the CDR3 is TGTGCCTGGAGTATGGGGGGGAGCTCCTACGAGCAGTACTTC. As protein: CAWSMGGSSYEQYF.

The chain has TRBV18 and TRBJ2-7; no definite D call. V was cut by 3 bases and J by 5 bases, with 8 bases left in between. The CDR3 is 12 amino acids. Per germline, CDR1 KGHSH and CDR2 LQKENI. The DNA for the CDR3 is TGTGCCAGCTCACCGGGTTTCAACGAGCAGTACTTC. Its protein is CASSPGFNEQYF. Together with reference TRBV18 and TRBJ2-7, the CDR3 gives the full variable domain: NAGVMQNPRHLVRRRGQEARLRCSPMKGHSHVYWYRQLPEEGLKFMVYLQKENIIDESGMPKERFSAEFPKEGPSILRIQQVVRGDSAAYFCASSPGFNEQYFGPGTRLTVT.

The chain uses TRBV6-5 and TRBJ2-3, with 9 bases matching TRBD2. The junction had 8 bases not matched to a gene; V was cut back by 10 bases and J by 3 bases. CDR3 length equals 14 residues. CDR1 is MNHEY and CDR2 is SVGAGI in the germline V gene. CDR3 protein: CATGLARNTDTQYF. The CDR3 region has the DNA TGTGCCACCGGACTAGCGAGAAATACAGATACGCAGTATTTT.

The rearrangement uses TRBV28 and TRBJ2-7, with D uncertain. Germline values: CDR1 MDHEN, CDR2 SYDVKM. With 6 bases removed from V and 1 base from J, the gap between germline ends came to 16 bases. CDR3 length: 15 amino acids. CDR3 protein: CASRRTRLISYEQYF. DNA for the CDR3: TGTGCCAGCAGACGGACCAGGCTGATTTCCTACGAGCAGTACTTC. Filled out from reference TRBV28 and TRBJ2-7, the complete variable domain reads DVKVTQSSRYLVKRTGEKVFLECVQDMDHENMFWYRQDPGLGLRLIYFSYDVKMKEKGDIPEGYSVSREKKERFSLILESASTNQTSMYLCASRRTRLISYEQYFGPGTRLTVT.

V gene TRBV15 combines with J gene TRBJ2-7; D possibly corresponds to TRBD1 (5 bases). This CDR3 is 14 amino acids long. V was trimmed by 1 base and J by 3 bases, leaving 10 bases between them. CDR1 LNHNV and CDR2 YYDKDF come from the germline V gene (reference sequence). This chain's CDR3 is CATSRAGIHYEQYF. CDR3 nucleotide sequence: TGTGCCACCAGCAGAGCAGGGATTCACTACGAGCAGTACTTC.

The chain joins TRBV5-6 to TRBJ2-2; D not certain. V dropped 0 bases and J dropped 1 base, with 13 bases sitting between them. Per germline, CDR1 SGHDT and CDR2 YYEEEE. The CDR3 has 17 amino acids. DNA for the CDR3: TGTGCCAGCAGCTTGGCGGCGGTGTCAATGAACACCGGGGAGCTGTTTTTT. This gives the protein CASSLAAVSMNTGELFF. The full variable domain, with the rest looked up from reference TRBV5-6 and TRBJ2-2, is DAGVTQSPTHLIKTRGQQVTLRCSPKSGHDTVSWYQQALGQGPQFIFQYYEEEERQRGNFPDRFSGHQFPNYSSELNVNALLLGDSALYLCASSLAAVSMNTGELFFGEGSRLTVL.

The CDR3 loop reads CASSLGSVVNQPQHF. As DNA, the CDR3 is TGTGCCAGCAGCTTGGGGTCGGTTGTGAATCAGCCCCAGCATTTT. This sequence joins TRBV5-4 and TRBJ1-5; no definite D call. The CDR3 consists of 15 residues. V was shortened by 0 bases and J by 4 bases, with 11 bases between the two germline ends. The germline CDR1 and CDR2 sequences are SGHNT and YYREEE (reference sequence).

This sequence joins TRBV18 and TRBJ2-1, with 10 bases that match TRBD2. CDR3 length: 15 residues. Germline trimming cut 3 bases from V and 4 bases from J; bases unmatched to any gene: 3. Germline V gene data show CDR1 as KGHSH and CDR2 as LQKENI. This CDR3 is CASSPRTSGYNEQFF. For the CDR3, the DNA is TGTGCCAGCTCACCTAGGACTAGCGGTTACAATGAGCAGTTCTTC.

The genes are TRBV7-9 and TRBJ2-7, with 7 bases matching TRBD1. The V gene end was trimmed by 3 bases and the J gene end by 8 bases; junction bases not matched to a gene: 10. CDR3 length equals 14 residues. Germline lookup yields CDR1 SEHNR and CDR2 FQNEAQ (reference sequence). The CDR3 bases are TGTGCCAGCAGCTTCAATGACAGGGCGGGCAAGCAGTACTTC. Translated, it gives CASSFNDRAGKQYF.

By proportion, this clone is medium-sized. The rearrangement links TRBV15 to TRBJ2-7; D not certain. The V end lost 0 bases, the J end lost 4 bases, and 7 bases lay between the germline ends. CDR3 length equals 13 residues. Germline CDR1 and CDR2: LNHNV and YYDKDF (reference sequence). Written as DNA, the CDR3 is TGTGCCACCAGCAGAGATTTGACGTACGAGCAGTACTTC. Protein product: CATSRDLTYEQYF.

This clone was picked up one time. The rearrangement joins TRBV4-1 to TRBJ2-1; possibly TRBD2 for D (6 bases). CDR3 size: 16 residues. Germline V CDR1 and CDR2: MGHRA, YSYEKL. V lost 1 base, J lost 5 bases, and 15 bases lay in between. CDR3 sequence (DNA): TGCGCCAGCAGCCAAGTCGGGAGAGGGGTAAACAATGAGCAGTTCTTC. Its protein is CASSQVGRGVNNEQFF.

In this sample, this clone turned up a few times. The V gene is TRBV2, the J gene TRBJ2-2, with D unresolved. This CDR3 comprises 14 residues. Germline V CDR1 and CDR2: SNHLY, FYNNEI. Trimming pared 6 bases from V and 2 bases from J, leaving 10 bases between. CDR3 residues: CASRVDRNTGELFF. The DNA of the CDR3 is TGTGCCAGCAGGGTGGACCGCAACACCGGGGAGCTGTTTTTT.

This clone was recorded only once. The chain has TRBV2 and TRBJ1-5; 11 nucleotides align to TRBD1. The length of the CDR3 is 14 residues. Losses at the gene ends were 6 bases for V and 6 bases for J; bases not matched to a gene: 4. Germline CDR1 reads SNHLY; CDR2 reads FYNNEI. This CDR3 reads CASSRDRGVQPQHF. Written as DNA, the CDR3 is TGTGCCAGCAGCCGGGACAGGGGGGTTCAGCCCCAGCATTTT.

CDR3 coding DNA: TGTGCCAGCAGCTTGGGGGAGGCTAGGCGGGGAAGGGCAGATACGCAGTATTTT. It encodes CASSLGEARRGRADTQYF. J is TRBJ2-3 and V is TRBV5-6; TRBD2 might be the D (6 bases). The length of the CDR3 is 18 residues. The germline gives CDR1 SGHDT, CDR2 YYEEEE. Trimming shortened V by 0 bases and J by 4 bases, and 21 bases separated the two germline ends.

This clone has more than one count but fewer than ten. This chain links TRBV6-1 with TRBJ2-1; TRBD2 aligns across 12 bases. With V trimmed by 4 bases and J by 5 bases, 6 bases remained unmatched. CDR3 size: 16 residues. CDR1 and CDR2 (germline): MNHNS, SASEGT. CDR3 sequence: CASSVLAGGLNNEQFF. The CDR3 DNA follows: TGTGCCAGCAGTGTTCTAGCGGGAGGGCTGAACAATGAGCAGTTCTTC.

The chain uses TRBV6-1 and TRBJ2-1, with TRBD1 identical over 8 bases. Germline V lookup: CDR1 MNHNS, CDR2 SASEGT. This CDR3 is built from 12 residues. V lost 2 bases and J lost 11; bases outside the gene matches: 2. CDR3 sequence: CASSEQGAKQFF. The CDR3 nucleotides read TGTGCCAGCAGTGAACAGGGGGCTAAGCAGTTCTTC.

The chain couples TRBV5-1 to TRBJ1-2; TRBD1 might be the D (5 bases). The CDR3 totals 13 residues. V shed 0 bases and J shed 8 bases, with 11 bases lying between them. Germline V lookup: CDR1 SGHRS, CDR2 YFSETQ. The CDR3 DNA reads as TGCGCCAGCAGCTTGGCAGGGTCTGACGGCTACACCTTC. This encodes CASSLAGSDGYTF. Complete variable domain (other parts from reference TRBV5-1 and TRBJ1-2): KAGVTQTPRYLIKTRGQQVTLSCSPISGHRSVSWYQQTPGQGLQFLFEYFSETQRNKGNFPGRFSGRQFSNSRSEMNVSTLELGDSALYLCASSLAGSDGYTFGSGTRLTVV.

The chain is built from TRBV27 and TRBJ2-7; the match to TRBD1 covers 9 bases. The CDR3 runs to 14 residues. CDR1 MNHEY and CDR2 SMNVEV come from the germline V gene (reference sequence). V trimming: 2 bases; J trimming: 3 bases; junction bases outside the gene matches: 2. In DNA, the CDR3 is TGTGCCAGCAGTTTACGGGGACAGGGCTACGAGCAGTACTTC. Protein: CASSLRGQGYEQYF.

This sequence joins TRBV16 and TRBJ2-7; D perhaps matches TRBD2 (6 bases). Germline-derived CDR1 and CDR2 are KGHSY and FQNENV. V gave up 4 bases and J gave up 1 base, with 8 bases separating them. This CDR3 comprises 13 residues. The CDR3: CASSRRGSYEQYF. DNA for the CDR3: TGTGCCAGCAGCCGGAGGGGTTCCTACGAGCAGTACTTC.

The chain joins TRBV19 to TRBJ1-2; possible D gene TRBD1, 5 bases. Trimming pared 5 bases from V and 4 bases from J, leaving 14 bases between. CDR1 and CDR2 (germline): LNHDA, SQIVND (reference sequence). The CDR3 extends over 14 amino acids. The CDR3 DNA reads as TGTGCCAGTAGTCTCGGGACGGATTTCTATGGCTACACCTTC. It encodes CASSLGTDFYGYTF.